This T cell receptor beta chain was captured by sequencing in a study of cytomegalovirus exposure and HLA in healthy donors. Regarding the study as a whole: In vitro, a few CMV-associated chains proved specific for CMV antigens. CMV serostatus was the sole immune exposure data available.

With 60 Vbeta and 13 Jbeta primers, the PCR was carried out. The method was immunoSEQ multiplex PCR; TCRdb's version includes in-frame clones alone and lacks a portion of them. This sample has 160,000 or so clones, with 71% found just once. In the case of this clone: Its cognate antigen is unknown.

This cohort consisted of healthy bone marrow donors. Looked up from germline, CDR1 is SGHTA and CDR2 is FQGNSA. This CDR3 has 13 amino acids. Trimming removed 2 bases from V and 9 bases from J; junction bases left unmatched: 6. This chain links TRBV7-2 with TRBJ1-2, with 7 bases that match TRBD1. This receptor was taken from a woman aged 25 to 39 in good health and CMV-seronegative. Source material: PBMCs. The CDR3 DNA reads TGTGCCAGCAGCTTAACTGACAGGGATCGCTACACCTTC. This gives the protein CASSLTDRDRYTF.